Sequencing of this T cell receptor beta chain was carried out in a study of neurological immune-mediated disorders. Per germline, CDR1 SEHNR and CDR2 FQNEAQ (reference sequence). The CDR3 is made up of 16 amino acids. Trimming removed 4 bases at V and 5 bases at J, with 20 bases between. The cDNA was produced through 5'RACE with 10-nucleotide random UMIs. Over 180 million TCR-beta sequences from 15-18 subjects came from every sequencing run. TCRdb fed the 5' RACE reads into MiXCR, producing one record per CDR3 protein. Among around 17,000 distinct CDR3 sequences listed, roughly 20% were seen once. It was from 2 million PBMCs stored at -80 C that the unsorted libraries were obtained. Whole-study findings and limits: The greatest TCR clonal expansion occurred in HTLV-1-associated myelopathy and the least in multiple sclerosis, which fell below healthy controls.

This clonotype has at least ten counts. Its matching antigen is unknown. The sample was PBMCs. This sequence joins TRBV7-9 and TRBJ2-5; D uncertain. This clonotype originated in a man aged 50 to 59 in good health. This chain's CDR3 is CASSSGLVKTMETQYF. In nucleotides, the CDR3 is TGTGCCAGCAGCTCCGGGCTAGTTAAGACAATGGAGACCCAGTACTTC.